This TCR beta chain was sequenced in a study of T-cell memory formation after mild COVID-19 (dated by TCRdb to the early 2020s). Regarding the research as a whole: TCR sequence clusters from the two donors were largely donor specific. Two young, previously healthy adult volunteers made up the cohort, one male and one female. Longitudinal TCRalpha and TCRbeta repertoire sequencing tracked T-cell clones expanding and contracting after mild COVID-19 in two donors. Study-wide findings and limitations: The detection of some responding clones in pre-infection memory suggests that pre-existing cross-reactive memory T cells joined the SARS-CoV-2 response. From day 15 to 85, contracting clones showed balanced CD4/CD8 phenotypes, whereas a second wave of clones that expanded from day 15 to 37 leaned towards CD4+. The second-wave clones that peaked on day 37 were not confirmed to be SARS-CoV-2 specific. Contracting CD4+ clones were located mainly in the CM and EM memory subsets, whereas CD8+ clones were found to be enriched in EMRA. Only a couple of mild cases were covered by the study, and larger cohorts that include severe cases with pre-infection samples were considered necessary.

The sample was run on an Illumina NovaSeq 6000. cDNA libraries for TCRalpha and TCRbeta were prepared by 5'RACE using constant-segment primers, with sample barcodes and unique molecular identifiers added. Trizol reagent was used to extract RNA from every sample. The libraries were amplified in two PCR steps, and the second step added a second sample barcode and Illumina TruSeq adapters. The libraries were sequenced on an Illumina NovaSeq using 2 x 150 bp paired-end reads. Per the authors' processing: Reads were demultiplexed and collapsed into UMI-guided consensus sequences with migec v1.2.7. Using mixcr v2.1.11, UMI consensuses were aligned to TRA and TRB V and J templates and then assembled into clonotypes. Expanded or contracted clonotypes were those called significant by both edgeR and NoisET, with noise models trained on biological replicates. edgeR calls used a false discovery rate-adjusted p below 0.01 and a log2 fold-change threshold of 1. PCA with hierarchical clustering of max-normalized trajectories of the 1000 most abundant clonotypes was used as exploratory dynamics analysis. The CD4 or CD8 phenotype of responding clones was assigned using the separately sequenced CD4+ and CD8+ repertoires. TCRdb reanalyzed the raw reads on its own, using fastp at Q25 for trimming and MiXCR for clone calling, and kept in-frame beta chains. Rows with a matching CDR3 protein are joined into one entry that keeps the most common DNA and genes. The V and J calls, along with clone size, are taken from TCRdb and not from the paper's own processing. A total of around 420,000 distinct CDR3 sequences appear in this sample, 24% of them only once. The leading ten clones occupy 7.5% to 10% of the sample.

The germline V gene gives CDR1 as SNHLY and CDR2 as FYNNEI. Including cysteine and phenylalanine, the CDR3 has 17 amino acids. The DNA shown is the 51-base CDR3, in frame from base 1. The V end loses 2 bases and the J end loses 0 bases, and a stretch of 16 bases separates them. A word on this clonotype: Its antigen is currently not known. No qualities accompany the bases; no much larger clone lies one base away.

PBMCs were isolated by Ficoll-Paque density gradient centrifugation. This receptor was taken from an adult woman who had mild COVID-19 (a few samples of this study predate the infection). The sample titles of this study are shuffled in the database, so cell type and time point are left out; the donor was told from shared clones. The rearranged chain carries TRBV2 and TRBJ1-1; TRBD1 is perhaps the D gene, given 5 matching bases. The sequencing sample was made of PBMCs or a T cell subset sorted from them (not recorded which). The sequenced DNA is TGTGCCAGCAGTGAAAAGGGGATCCTGGCTCTGAACACTGAAGCTTTCTTT. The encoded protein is CASSEKGILALNTEAFF.